Shown below are 30 T cell receptor beta chains from a single sample sequenced in a study of tumor-infiltrating lymphocytes in primary liver carcinoma. Co-extracted RNA and DNA came from roughly 20-30 mg of unsorted bulk tissue. Starting from 500 ng of total RNA, TCR beta cDNA was produced with a primer in the constant region. The TCR beta library was amplified through three nested multiplex PCR rounds in a modified ARM-PCR procedure. Investigators reported that the first two PCR rounds, at roughly 10 cycles each, used TRBV1-TRBV30 forward primers with a C-beta reverse primer. TCRdb used MiXCR to reprocess the multiplex PCR reads, holding one entry per CDR3 protein. Among tens of thousands of distinct CDR3 sequences, approximately 77% were seen once, and the ten largest hold 15% to 20%. The specimen sequenced was liver tumor tissue from sampling region 1. The subset is: tumor region T1, superior pole. Receptors originate from a man aged 40-55 years with primary liver carcinoma and hepatitis B virus infection.

Ten or more counts support this clonotype. The chain recombines TRBV11-2 with TRBJ2-2, with D possibly matching TRBD1 (6 bases). V was pared by 5 bases and J by 2 bases, with 15 bases between. Germline V lookup: CDR1 SGHAT, CDR2 FQNNGV. CDR3 length: 16 residues. CDR3 region: CASSAPGQANTGELFF. For the CDR3, the DNA is TGTGCCAGCAGCGCCCCGGGACAAGCAAACACCGGGGAGCTGTTTTTT.

In the case of this clonotype: One junction end does not reproduce the germline sequence, and a read error may be involved. V gene TRBV11-2 combines with J gene TRBJ2-5, with D unresolved. The CDR3 has 15 amino acids. The V gene's germline CDR1 is SGHAT and CDR2 FQNNGV. DNA of the CDR3: TGTGCCAGCAGCTTATTTCATGGGGTGCCGGAGACCCAGTGCTTC. Translating gives CASSLFHGVPETQCF.

Turning to this clonotype: The CDR3 does not close with the conserved phenylalanine or tryptophan, likely indicating a read error. The chain joins TRBV11-2 to TRBJ2-7, with D unresolved. This CDR3 has 15 amino acids. CDR1 and CDR2 (germline): SGHAT, FQNNGV. In DNA, the CDR3 is TGTGCCGGCAGCTTAGATGAGTCCGAAACCTACGAGCAGTACATC. Residues: CAGSLDESETYEQYI.

For this clonotype: Lacking the conserved final phenylalanine or tryptophan, this CDR3 likely reflects a read error. The chain uses TRBV5-4 and TRBJ2-5; maybe TRBD2 (6 bases). Trimming stripped 6 bases from V and 5 bases from J, with 17 bases between. This CDR3 is 14 amino acids long. The germline CDR1 and CDR2 sequences are SGHNT and YYREEE (reference sequence). DNA of the CDR3: TGTGCCAGCAACGGGGGAACAGAATGGGAGACCCAGTACTTA. Its translation: CASNGGTEWETQYL.

For this clonotype: One base away lies a much larger clone, so this may be a sequencing read error. The CDR3 loop is CATTNDADTQYF. For the CDR3, the DNA is TGTGCCACCACTAACGATGCAGATACGCAGTATTTT. The chain carries TRBV24-1 and TRBJ2-3; the D is unclear. Germline V gene data show CDR1 as KGHDR and CDR2 as SFDVKD. The CDR3 covers 12 residues. V lost 8 bases, J lost 4 bases, and 9 bases lay in between.

On this clonotype itself: Relative to the germline gene, one junction end is altered; a read error may explain this. The rearrangement uses TRBV11-2 and TRBJ2-2; a possible D gene is TRBD2 (5 bases). In germline, CDR1 is SGHAT, CDR2 FQNNGV. The CDR3 loop spans 17 amino acids. CDR3 sequence reads: CASSLDELVRNTGELFF. As DNA, the CDR3 is TGTGCCAGTAGCTTAGATGAGCTAGTTCGGAACACCGGGGAGCTGTTCTTT.

Concerning this clonotype itself: The junction departs from the called germline gene at one end, perhaps through a read error. The chain combines TRBV12-3 or TRBV12-4 with TRBJ2-7, with 8 bases aligning to TRBD2. The CDR3 covers 15 residues. The chain's CDR3 is CTSNVLGRALEEQYF. The CDR3 nucleotides are TGTACCAGTAATGTCCTCGGGAGGGCCTTGGAAGAGCAGTACTTC.

The chain recombines TRBV11-2 with TRBJ2-2; a possible D gene is TRBD1 (5 bases). Trimming removed 10 bases from V and 3 bases from J, with 18 bases in between. There are 15 residues in the CDR3. Germline lookup yields CDR1 SGHAT and CDR2 FQNNGV. Here the CDR3 DNA reads TGTGCCATCAGATTACTCAGGGTGGACACCGGGGAGCTGTTTTTT. Translating gives CAIRLLRVDTGELFF.

Concerning this clonotype: At one boundary the junction diverges from the germline segment, which might be a read error. The CDR3 region has the DNA TGCGCCAACAGCTTCCTTAGCGTGAGCTCCTACAATGAGCAGTTCTTC. Its translation: CANSFLSVSSYNEQFF. V gene TRBV5-1 combines with J gene TRBJ2-1; tentative D call: TRBD2 (5 bases). Germline V gene data show CDR1 as SGHRS and CDR2 as YFSETQ. CDR3 length: 16 residues.

Remarks on this clonotype: The final CDR3 position lacks the conserved phenylalanine or tryptophan, pointing to a likely read error. CDR3 region: CASSTQNEAYEQYL. DNA of the CDR3: TGTGCCAGCAGTACCCAAAACGAGGCCTACGAGCAGTACCTC. The chain is built from TRBV12-3 or TRBV12-4 and TRBJ2-7; D call uncertain. CDR3 length: 14 amino acids. V was shortened by 5 bases and J by 2 bases, with 13 bases between the two germline ends.

Concerning this clonotype: Relative to the germline gene, one junction end is altered; a read error may explain this. This chain connects TRBV10-3 to TRBJ2-7; 8 bases are shared with TRBD2. CDR1 is ENHRY and CDR2 is SYGVKD in the germline V gene. This CDR3 has 15 amino acids. CDR3 nucleotides: TGTGCCATCAGTGACCATGGGACTAGTCCCTACGAGCAGTATTTC. As protein: CAISDHGTSPYEQYF.

In its sample, this clonotype ranks as medium-sized. The J gene is TRBJ2-3, the V gene TRBV6-5; D remains unclear. The CDR3 sequence is 8 residues long. Trimming shortened V by 8 bases and J by 9 bases, and 3 bases separated the two germline ends. Germline-derived CDR1 and CDR2 are MNHEY and SVGAGI. The CDR3 nucleotides are TGTGCCAGCGTCACGCAGTATTTT. This sequence encodes CASVTQYF.

Concerning this clonotype: In this CDR3 the conserved last residue, phenylalanine or tryptophan, is missing, so a read error is likely. The V and J genes are TRBV12-3 or TRBV12-4 and TRBJ1-6; D is ambiguous. V lost 5 bases and J lost 12, with 23 bases in between. CDR3 length: 16 amino acids. CDR3 in DNA: TGTGCCAGCAGTCCAGGCTCGGGCACGGTGGGATTACCCCTCCACATT. Translation gives CASSPGSGTVGLPLHI.

In regard to this clonotype: A much larger clone lies a single base off, so this may be a read error. The genes are TRBV28 and TRBJ2-2; 8 nucleotides agree with TRBD2. Trimming removed 5 bases from V and 3 bases from J; junction bases left unmatched: 11. CDR1 MDHEN and CDR2 SYDVKM come from the germline V gene. This CDR3 is built from 17 residues. CDR3 coding DNA: TGTGCCAGCAGTCTCGGGAGGGGAACGGGGTACACCGGGGAGCTGTTTTTT. Protein: CASSLGRGTGYTGELFF.

Concerning this clonotype: One junction end disagrees with the germline gene, perhaps due to a read error. The V call is TRBV7-8, the J call TRBJ2-1, with 10 bases identical to TRBD2. This CDR3 is built from 15 residues. CDR1 and CDR2 from the germline V gene are SGHVS and FQNEAQ. CDR3 nucleotide sequence: TGTACCAGCAGCTCAGCGCTAGCGGGAGTACATGAGCAGTTCTTC. Protein sequence: CTSSSALAGVHEQFF. The complete variable domain, with remaining parts taken from reference TRBV7-8 and TRBJ2-1, reads GAGVSQSPRYKVAKRGQDVALRCDPISGHVSLFWYQQALGQGPEFLTYFQNEAQLDKSGLPSDRFFAERPEGSVSTLKIQRTQQEDSAVYLCTSSSALAGVHEQFFGPGTRLTVL.

Points on this clonotype: A read error may be the cause here, since a much bigger clone is one base away. The V and J genes are TRBV28 and TRBJ2-7; perhaps TRBD2 as D (7 bases). The CDR3 contains 14 residues. Per germline, CDR1 MDHEN and CDR2 SYDVKM. V was trimmed by 6 bases and J by 5 bases, leaving 17 bases between them. CDR3 nucleotides: TGTGCCAGCAGCCCCCAGTGCGGGGGCGACGAGCAGTACTTC. It codes for CASSPQCGGDEQYF.

On this clonotype: This may come from a read error, since a much larger clone is one base off. The V and J genes are TRBV6-2 or TRBV6-3 and TRBJ2-3, with D perhaps matching TRBD2 (7 bases). Trimming stripped 6 bases from V and 7 bases from J, with 20 bases between. The CDR3 is 15 residues long. Germline CDR1 reads MNHEY; CDR2 reads SVGEGT. The CDR3 DNA is TGTGCCAGCAGCCTAATGGGGGGGACATGCTATACGCAGTATTTT. As protein: CASSLMGGTCYTQYF.

The V gene is TRBV28, the J gene TRBJ2-7; 8 positions match TRBD1. With V trimmed by 3 bases and J by 11 bases, 12 bases remained unmatched. CDR1 and CDR2 from the germline V gene are MDHEN and SYDVKM. The CDR3 runs 14 residues. The CDR3 region has the DNA TGTGCCAGCAGTTTTTGGGACAGGAGACCTGGGGAGTACTTC. This sequence encodes CASSFWDRRPGEYF.

V and J are TRBV11-2 and TRBJ2-7; D is ambiguous. CDR1 and CDR2 from the germline V gene are SGHAT and FQNNGV. This CDR3 contains 15 residues. As DNA, the CDR3 is TGTGCATGCATCCTATCTGTGGGAATATCCTACGAGCAGTACTTC. Encoded protein: CACILSVGISYEQYF.

For this clonotype: In this CDR3 the conserved last residue, phenylalanine or tryptophan, is missing, so a read error is likely. The DNA is omitted, as the CDR3 cannot be located on it reliably, and the CDR3 follows TCRdb's listing. CDR3 in amino acids: CASSLARGRDIEQYL. The chain links TRBV11-2 to TRBJ2-7; the table's D call of TRBD2 was not tested on the DNA. The CDR3 is 15 residues long, counting both termini. The germline CDR1 and CDR2 sequences are SGHAT and FQNNGV.

The chain is built from TRBV6-1 and TRBJ1-1, with a possible D match to TRBD1 (6 bases). This CDR3 region has 13 residues. Germline V lookup: CDR1 MNHNS, CDR2 SASEGT. V was pared by 9 bases and J by 7 bases, with 18 bases between. CDR3 sequence reads: CASSLPGQLEAFF. The CDR3 DNA sequence: TGTGCCAGTAGTCTTCCAGGACAGCTTGAAGCTTTCTTT.

This clonotype was seen only once. The chain joins TRBV28 to TRBJ2-7, with D possibly being TRBD2 (5 bases). CDR1 and CDR2 from the germline V gene are MDHEN and SYDVKM. With 4 bases removed from V and 10 bases from J, the gap between germline ends came to 23 bases. The CDR3 is made up of 15 amino acids. CDR3: CASSSAREPLFEQYF. The CDR3 coding sequence is TGTGCCAGCAGTTCCGCTAGGGAGCCCTTATTCGAACAGTACTTC.

A word on this clonotype: In this CDR3 the conserved last residue, phenylalanine or tryptophan, is missing, so a read error is likely. This chain uses TRBV7-9 with TRBJ2-2, with D hard to call. The CDR3 sequence is 12 residues long. Trimming removed 0 bases from V and 6 bases from J, with 2 bases in between. The germline CDR1 and CDR2 sequences are SEHNR and FQNEAQ (reference sequence). DNA of the CDR3: TGTGCCAGCAGCTTAGCGGCCGGGGAGCTGTTTTAT. The encoded protein is CASSLAAGELFY.

This clonotype was counted at least ten times. V gene TRBV12-3 or TRBV12-4 combines with J gene TRBJ1-3; unclear D gene. The CDR3 spans 11 residues. V lost 4 bases, J lost 4 bases, and 2 bases lay in between. The CDR3 DNA is TGTGCCAGCAGTTCAGGAAACACCATATATTTT. Its protein is CASSSGNTIYF.

Comment on this clonotype: A much larger clone differs by one base, so this may be a read error. This chain connects TRBV28 to TRBJ2-6; a possible D gene is TRBD1 (5 bases). Trimming took 6 bases from V and 2 from J, leaving 14 bases between them. The CDR3 extends over 16 amino acids. CDR1 is MDHEN and CDR2 is SYDVKM in the germline V gene. CDR3 in amino acids: CASSPRDSTGANVLTF. CDR3 coding DNA: TGTGCCAGCAGCCCCAGGGATTCAACTGGGGCCAACGTCCTGACTTTC.

The J gene is TRBJ1-1, the V gene TRBV20-1, with 9 bases identical to TRBD1. CDR1 is DFQATT, CDR2 SNEGSKA, per germline (reference sequence). This CDR3 has 14 residues. With 6 bases clipped from V and 4 bases from J, the junction kept 9 bases outside the gene matches. Here the CDR3 reads CSAGAYRGLTEAFF. The CDR3 nucleotides are TGCAGTGCGGGGGCTTACAGGGGGCTCACTGAAGCTTTCTTT.

This chain connects TRBV28 to TRBJ2-7, with 8 bases lining up with TRBD2. V trimming: 8 bases; J trimming: 10 bases; junction bases outside the gene matches: 16. CDR1 MDHEN and CDR2 SYDVKM come from the germline V gene. The CDR3 is 14 residues long. CDR3 amino acids: CASGYGGESGEQYF. The CDR3 coding sequence is TGTGCCAGCGGTTACGGGGGGGAAAGCGGCGAACAGTACTTC. Based on the CDR3 plus reference TRBV28 and TRBJ2-7, the full variable domain is DVKVTQSSRYLVKRTGEKVFLECVQDMDHENMFWYRQDPGLGLRLIYFSYDVKMKEKGDIPEGYSVSREKKERFSLILESASTNQTSMYLCASGYGGESGEQYFGPGTRLTVT.

The CDR3 nucleotides are TGTGCCAGCAGCACGTGGACTAGCTCAGGGCAGTACTTC. This encodes CASSTWTSSGQYF. This sequence joins TRBV7-9 and TRBJ2-7; TRBD2 matches at 8 bases. The CDR3 contains 13 residues. The germline V gene has CDR1 SEHNR and CDR2 FQNEAQ (reference sequence). The V gene end was trimmed by 5 bases and the J gene end by 9 bases; junction bases not matched to a gene: 9. Combining the CDR3 with reference TRBV7-9 and TRBJ2-7 gives the whole variable domain DTGVSQNPRHKITKRGQNVTFRCDPISEHNRLYWYRQTLGQGPEFLTYFQNEAQLEKSRLLSDRFSAERPKGSFSTLEIQRTEQGDSAMYLCASSTWTSSGQYFGPGTRLTVT.

By share of the sample, this clonotype is medium-sized. The V and J genes are TRBV12-3 or TRBV12-4 and TRBJ2-7, with no clear D. The CDR3 has 14 residues. V shed 8 bases and J shed 6 bases, with 20 bases lying between them. The CDR3: CASRPTGVAGEQYF. CDR3 coding DNA: TGTGCCAGCCGCCCTACGGGTGTAGCAGGCGAGCAGTACTTC.

As concerns this clonotype: An end of the junction does not agree with germline; a read error may underlie this. The chain employs TRBV7-8 and TRBJ2-7; no clear D gene. CDR3 length: 15 residues. Looked up from germline, CDR1 is SGHVS and CDR2 is FQNEAQ. DNA of the CDR3: TGTGCCAGCAGTTTAGTGTGGCTAGACTCCTACGAGCAGTACTTC. Residues: CASSLVWLDSYEQYF.